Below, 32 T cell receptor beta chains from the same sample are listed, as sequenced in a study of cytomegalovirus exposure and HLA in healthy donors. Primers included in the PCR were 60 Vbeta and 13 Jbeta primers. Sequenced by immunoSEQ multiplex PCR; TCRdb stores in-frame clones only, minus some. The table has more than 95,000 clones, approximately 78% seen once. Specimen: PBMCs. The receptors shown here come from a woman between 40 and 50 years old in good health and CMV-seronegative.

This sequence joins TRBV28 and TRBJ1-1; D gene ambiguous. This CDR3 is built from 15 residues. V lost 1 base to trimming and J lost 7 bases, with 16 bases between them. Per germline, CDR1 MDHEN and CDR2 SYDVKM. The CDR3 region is CASSLYPGPRGEAFF. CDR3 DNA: TGTGCCAGCAGTTTATACCCCGGCCCCCGGGGTGAAGCTTTCTTT.

The CDR3 nucleotides are TGTGCCAGCAGCTCCGGGATTCGTGCAGCCACAGATACGCAGTATTTT. This gives the protein CASSSGIRAATDTQYF. The chain is built from TRBV11-2 and TRBJ2-3; D is perhaps TRBD2 (5 bases). The CDR3 spans 16 residues. Trimming removed 4 bases at V and 2 bases at J, with 16 bases between. CDR1 SGHAT and CDR2 FQNNGV come from the germline V gene. Using reference TRBV11-2 and TRBJ2-3 for the parts outside the CDR3, the full variable domain is EAGVAQSPRYKIIEKRQSVAFWCNPISGHATLYWYQQILGQGPKLLIQFQNNGVVDDSQLPKDRFSAERLKGVDSTLKIQPAKLEDSAVYLCASSSGIRAATDTQYFGPGTRLTVL.

CDR3 loop: CASSLPGINQPQHF. The CDR3 DNA sequence: TGTGCCAGCAGTTTACCAGGGATCAATCAGCCCCAGCATTTT. V is TRBV27 and J is TRBJ1-5; D might be TRBD1 (5 bases). From germline, CDR1 is MNHEY and CDR2 SMNVEV (reference sequence). The CDR3 has 14 amino acids. V lost 2 bases and J lost 3, with 8 bases in between.

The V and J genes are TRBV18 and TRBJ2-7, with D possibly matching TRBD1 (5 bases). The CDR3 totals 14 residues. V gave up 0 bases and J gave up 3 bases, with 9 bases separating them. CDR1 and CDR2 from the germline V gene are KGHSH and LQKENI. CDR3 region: CASSPPAGFYEQYF. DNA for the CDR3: TGTGCCAGCTCACCACCTGCAGGGTTCTACGAGCAGTACTTC.

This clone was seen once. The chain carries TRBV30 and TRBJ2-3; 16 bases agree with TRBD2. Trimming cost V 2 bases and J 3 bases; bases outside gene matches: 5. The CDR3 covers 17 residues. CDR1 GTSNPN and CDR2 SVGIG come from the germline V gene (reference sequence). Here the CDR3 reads CAWSSTGLAGGTDTQYF. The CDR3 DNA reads TGTGCCTGGAGTAGCACGGGACTAGCGGGAGGGACAGATACGCAGTATTTT.

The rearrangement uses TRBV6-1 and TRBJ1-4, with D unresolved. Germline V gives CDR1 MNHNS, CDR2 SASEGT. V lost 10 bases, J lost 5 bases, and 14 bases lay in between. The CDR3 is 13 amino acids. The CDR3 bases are TGTGCCATCGGATCCAGGTCAAATGAAAAACTGTTTTTT. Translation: CAIGSRSNEKLFF.

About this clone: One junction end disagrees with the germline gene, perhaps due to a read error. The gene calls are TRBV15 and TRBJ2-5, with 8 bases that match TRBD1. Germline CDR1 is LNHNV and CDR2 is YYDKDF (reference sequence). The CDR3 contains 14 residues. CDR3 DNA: TGTGCCACCAGCCGAGACAGGGGCCAAGAGACCCAGTACTTC. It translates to CATSRDRGQETQYF. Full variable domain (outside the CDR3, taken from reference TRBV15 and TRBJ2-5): DAMVIQNPRYQVTQFGKPVTLSCSQTLNHNVMYWYQQKSSQAPKLLFHYYDKDFNNEADTPDNFQSRRPNTSFCFLDIRSPGLGDTAMYLCATSRDRGQETQYFGPGTRLLVL.

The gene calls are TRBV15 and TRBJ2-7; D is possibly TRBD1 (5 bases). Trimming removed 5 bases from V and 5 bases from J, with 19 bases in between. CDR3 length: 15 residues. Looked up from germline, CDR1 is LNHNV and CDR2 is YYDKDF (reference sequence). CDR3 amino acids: CATSQRSPGSHEQYF. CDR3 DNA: TGTGCCACCAGCCAGAGATCCCCAGGGTCCCACGAGCAGTACTTC.

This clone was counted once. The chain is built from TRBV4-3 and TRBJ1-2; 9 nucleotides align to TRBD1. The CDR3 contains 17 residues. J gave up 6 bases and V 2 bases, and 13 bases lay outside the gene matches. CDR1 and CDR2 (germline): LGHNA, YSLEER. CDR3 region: CASSQPPAGTGTHGYTF. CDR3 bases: TGCGCCAGCAGCCAACCGCCCGCTGGGACAGGGACCCATGGCTACACCTTC.

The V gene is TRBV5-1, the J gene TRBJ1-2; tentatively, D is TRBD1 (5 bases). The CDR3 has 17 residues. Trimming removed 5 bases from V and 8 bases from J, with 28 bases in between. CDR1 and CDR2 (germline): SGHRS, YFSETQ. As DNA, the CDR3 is TGCGCCAGCAGTTACACTTCTTCCGACAGCCGGATTGGCGGCTACACCTTC. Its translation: CASSYTSSDSRIGGYTF.

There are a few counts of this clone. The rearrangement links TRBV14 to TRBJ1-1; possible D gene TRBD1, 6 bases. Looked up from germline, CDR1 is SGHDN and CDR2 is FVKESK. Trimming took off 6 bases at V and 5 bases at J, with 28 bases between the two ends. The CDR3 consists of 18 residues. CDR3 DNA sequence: TGTGCCAGCAGATGGGGGCAGGAAGGGGCTGGGGAGGGGACTGAAGCTTTCTTT. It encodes CASRWGQEGAGEGTEAFF. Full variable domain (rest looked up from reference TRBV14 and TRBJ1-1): EAGVTQFPSHSVIEKGQTVTLRCDPISGHDNLYWYRRVMGKEIKFLLHFVKESKQDESGMPNNRFLAERTGGTYSTLKVQPAELEDSGVYFCASRWGQEGAGEGTEAFFGQGTRLTVV.

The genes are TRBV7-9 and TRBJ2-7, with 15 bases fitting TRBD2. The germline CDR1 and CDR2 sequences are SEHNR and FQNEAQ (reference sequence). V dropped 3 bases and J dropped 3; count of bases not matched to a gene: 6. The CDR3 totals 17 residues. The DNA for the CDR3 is TGTGCCAGCAGCTTCGGACTAGCGGGAGGGCCTAACTACGAGCAGTACTTC. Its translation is CASSFGLAGGPNYEQYF.

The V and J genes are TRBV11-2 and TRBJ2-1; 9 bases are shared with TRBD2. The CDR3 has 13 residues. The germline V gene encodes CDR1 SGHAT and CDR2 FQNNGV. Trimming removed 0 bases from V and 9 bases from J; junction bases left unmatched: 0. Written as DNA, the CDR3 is TGTGCCAGCAGCTTAGAAGCGGGAGGTGAGCAGTTCTTC. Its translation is CASSLEAGGEQFF.

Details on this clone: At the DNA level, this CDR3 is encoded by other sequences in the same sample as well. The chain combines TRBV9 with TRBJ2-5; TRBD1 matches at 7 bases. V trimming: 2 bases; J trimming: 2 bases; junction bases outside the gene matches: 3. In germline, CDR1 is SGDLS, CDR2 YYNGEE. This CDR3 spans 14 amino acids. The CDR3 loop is CASSVGTVQETQYF. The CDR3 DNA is TGTGCCAGCAGCGTCGGGACAGTTCAAGAGACCCAGTACTTC.

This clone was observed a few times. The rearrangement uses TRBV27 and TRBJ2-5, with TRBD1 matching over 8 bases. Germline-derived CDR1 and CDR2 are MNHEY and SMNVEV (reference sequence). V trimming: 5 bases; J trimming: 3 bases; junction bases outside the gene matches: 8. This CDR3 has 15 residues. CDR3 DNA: TGTGCCAGCAGTACCCGACAGGGGTTCGAAGAGACCCAGTACTTC. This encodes CASSTRQGFEETQYF.

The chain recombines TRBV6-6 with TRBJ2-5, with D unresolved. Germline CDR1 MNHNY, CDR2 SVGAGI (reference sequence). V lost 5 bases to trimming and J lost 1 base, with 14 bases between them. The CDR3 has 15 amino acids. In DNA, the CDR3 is TGTGCCAGCAGTCAGACTCCAAGGTCCCAAGAGACCCAGTACTTC. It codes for CASSQTPRSQETQYF.

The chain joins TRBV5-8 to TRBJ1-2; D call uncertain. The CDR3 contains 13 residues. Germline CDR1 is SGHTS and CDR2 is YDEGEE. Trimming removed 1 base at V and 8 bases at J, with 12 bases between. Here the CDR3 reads CASSLLGSGGYTF. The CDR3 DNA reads TGTGCCAGCAGCTTGCTAGGGTCGGGAGGCTACACCTTC.

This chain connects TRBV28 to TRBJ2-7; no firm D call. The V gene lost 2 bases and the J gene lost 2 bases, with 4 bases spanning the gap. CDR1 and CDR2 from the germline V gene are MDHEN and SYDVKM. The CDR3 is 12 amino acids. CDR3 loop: CASSLRPYEQYF. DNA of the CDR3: TGTGCCAGCAGTTTACGTCCCTACGAGCAGTACTTC.

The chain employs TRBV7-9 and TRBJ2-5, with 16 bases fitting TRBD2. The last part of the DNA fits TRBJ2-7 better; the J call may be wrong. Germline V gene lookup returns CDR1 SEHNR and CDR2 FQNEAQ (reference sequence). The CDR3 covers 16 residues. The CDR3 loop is CASRSGLAGGDGEQYF. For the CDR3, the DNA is TGTGCCAGCAGATCGGGACTAGCGGGAGGGGATGGCGAGCAGTACTTC.

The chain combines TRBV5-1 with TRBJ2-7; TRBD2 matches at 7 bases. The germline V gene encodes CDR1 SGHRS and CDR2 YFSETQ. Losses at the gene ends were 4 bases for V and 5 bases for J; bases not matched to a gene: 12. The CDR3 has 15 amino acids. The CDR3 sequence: CASSTRGGPRHEQYF. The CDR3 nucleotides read TGCGCCAGCAGCACCCGGGGAGGGCCTAGGCACGAGCAGTACTTC.

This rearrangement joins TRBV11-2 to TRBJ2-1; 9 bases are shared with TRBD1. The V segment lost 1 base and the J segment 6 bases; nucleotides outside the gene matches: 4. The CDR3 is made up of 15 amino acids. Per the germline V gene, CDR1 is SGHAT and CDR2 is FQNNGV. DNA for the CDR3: TGTGCCAGCAGCTTAGCCTCGGACAGGGGCAATGAGCAGTTCTTC. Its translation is CASSLASDRGNEQFF.

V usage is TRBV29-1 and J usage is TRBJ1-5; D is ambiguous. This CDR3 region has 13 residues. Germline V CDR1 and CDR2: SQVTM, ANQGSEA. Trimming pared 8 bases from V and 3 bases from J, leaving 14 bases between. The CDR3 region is CSFREGLNQPQHF. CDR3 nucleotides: TGCAGCTTTAGGGAGGGTCTCAATCAGCCCCAGCATTTT.

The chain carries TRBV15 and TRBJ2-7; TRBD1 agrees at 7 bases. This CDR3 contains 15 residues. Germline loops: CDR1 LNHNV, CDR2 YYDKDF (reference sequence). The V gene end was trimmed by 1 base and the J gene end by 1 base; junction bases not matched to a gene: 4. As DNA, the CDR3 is TGTGCCACCAGCAGAGCCGGGACAGTGTCCTACGAGCAGTACTTC. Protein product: CATSRAGTVSYEQYF.

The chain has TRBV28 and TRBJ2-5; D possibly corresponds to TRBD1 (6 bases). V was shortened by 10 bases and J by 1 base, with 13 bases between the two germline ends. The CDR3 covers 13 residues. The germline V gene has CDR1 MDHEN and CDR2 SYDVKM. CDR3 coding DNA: TGTGCCACCACCCGGGACACCCAAGAGACCCAGTACTTC. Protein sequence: CATTRDTQETQYF.

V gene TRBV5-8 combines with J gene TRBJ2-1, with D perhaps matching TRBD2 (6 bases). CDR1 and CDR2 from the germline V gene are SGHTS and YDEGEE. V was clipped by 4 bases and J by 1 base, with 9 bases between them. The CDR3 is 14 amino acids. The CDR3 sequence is CASSMAGSYNEQFF. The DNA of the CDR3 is TGTGCCAGCAGCATGGCGGGATCCTACAATGAGCAGTTCTTC.

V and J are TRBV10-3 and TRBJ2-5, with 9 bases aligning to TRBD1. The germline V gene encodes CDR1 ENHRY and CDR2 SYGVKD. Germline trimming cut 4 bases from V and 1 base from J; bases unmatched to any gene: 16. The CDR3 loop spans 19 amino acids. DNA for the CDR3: TGTGCCATCAGTGGAACAGGGGGCGCGAGGGACCTTATCCAAGAGACCCAGTACTTC. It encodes CAISGTGGARDLIQETQYF.

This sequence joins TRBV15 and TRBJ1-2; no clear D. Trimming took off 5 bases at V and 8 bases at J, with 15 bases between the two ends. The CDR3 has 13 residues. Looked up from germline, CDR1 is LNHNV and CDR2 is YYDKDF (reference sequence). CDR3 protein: CATSESGVAGYTF. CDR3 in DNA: TGTGCCACCAGCGAGAGCGGAGTAGCGGGCTACACCTTC.

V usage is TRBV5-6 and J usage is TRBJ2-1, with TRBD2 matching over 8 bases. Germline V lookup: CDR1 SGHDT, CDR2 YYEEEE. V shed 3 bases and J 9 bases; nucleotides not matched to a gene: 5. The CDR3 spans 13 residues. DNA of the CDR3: TGTGCCAGCAGCTGGGGACTAGAAGCTGAGCAGTTCTTC. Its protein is CASSWGLEAEQFF.

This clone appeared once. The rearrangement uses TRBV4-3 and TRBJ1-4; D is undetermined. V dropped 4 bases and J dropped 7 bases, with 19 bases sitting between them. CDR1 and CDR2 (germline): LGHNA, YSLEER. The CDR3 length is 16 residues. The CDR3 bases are TGCGCCAGCAGCCCAGTAGTTTTGGGTCCGGGTGAAAAACTGTTTTTT. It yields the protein CASSPVVLGPGEKLFF.

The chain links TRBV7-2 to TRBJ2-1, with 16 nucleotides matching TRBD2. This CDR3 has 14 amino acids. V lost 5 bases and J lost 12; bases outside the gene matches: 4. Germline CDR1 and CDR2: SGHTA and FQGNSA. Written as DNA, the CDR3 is TGTGCCAGCAGCGCCGGGACTAGCGGGAGGGGGCAGTTCTTC. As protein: CASSAGTSGRGQFF.

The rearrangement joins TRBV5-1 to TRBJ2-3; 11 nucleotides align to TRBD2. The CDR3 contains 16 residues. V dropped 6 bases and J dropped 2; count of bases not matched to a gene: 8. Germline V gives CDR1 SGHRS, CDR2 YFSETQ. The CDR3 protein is CASTGLADTITDTQYF. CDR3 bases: TGCGCCAGCACGGGACTAGCGGACACAATCACAGATACGCAGTATTTT.

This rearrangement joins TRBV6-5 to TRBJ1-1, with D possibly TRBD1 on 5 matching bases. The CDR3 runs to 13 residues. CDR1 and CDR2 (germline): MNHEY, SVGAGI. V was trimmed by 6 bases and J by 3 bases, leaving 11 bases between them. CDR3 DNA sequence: TGTGCCAGCAGGGGGGGGTTCTACACTGAAGCTTTCTTT. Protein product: CASRGGFYTEAFF.